One sample yielded the 19 T cell receptor beta chains listed below, sequenced in a study of early T cells in non-severe SARS-CoV-2 infection. TCRdb itself ran the 5' RACE reads through MiXCR, one entry per CDR3 protein. The sample lists tens of thousands of distinct CDR3 sequences, 5% to 6.5% occurring once. Sample: whole blood. These receptors were taken from an adult who was a healthcare worker with PCR-confirmed SARS-CoV-2 infection or an uninfected control (not recorded which).

A few counts support this clonotype. The rearrangement uses TRBV11-1 and TRBJ2-7, with D hard to call. V was trimmed by 1 base and J by 6 bases, leaving 7 bases between them. The germline V gene encodes CDR1 SGHAT and CDR2 FQDESV (reference sequence). CDR3 length equals 12 residues. The DNA for the CDR3 is TGTGCCAGCAGCTTAGGTCGTGGCGAGCAGTACTTC. Its translation: CASSLGRGEQYF.

There are many counts of this clonotype. The J gene is TRBJ2-1, the V gene TRBV27; 8 positions agree with TRBD1. The CDR3 covers 15 residues. CDR1 MNHEY and CDR2 SMNVEV come from the germline V gene (reference sequence). Trimming cost V 3 bases and J 7 bases; bases outside gene matches: 8. The CDR3: CASSFWQGALNEQFF. In DNA form, the CDR3 reads TGTGCCAGCAGTTTTTGGCAGGGGGCGTTAAATGAGCAGTTCTTC.

This clonotype was observed many times. The V and J genes are TRBV11-3 and TRBJ2-2, with D tentatively TRBD2 (5 bases). Germline assignment: CDR1 SGHNT and CDR2 YENEEA. Trimming took off 2 bases at V and 5 bases at J, with 18 bases between the two ends. CDR3 length equals 17 residues. As DNA, the CDR3 is TGTGCCAGCAGCTTAACGTATGCAGTTAGAGGGACCGGGGAGCTGTTTTTT. Translated, it gives CASSLTYAVRGTGELFF.

In its sample, this clonotype is medium-sized (0.01 to 0.1%). The chain has TRBV7-9 and TRBJ2-5; possibly TRBD1 or TRBD2 for D (5 bases each). Trimming took 2 bases from V and 2 from J, leaving 12 bases between them. CDR1 is SEHNR, CDR2 FQNEAQ, per germline (reference sequence). This CDR3 comprises 15 residues. The CDR3: CASSLSRDHQETQYF. CDR3 coding DNA: TGTGCCAGCAGCTTATCTCGGGACCATCAAGAGACCCAGTACTTC. The full variable domain, its missing parts supplied by reference TRBV7-9 and TRBJ2-5, is DTGVSQNPRHKITKRGQNVTFRCDPISEHNRLYWYRQTLGQGPEFLTYFQNEAQLEKSRLLSDRFSAERPKGSFSTLEIQRTEQGDSAMYLCASSLSRDHQETQYFGPGTRLLVL.

There are many counts of this clonotype. The CDR3 here is CSVGAVDQETQYF. The CDR3 coding sequence is TGCAGCGTCGGGGCCGTGGACCAAGAGACCCAGTACTTC. V is TRBV29-1 and J is TRBJ2-5; either TRBD1 or TRBD2 may supply D (5 bases each). The CDR3 has 13 amino acids. Trimming took off 6 bases at V and 0 bases at J, with 11 bases between the two ends. CDR1 is SQVTM, CDR2 ANQGSEA, per germline.

This clonotype appeared a few times. The chain carries TRBV28 and TRBJ2-1; 11 bases map to TRBD1. Per the germline V gene, CDR1 is MDHEN and CDR2 is SYDVKM. The length of the CDR3 is 15 residues. Unmatched junction bases numbered 4, after V lost 4 bases and J lost 5 bases. The CDR3 is CASSSGQGANNEQFF. CDR3 coding DNA: TGTGCCAGCAGTTCCGGACAGGGGGCTAACAATGAGCAGTTCTTC.

This clonotype was observed at least ten times. The V and J genes are TRBV27 and TRBJ2-7; 8 positions match TRBD2. V dropped 6 bases and J dropped 5; count of bases not matched to a gene: 9. Germline CDR1 and CDR2: MNHEY and SMNVEV (reference sequence). The CDR3 has 14 amino acids. CDR3 amino acids: CASSPRRGAHEQYF. The CDR3, as DNA: TGTGCCAGCAGCCCCCGGCGGGGGGCCCACGAGCAGTACTTC.

This clonotype was counted ten times or more. This rearrangement joins TRBV29-1 to TRBJ1-6, with 7 positions matching TRBD1. V shed 6 bases, J shed 7 bases, and the junction held 9 bases outside the gene matches. This CDR3 region has 14 residues. CDR1 is SQVTM, CDR2 ANQGSEA, per germline. The CDR3: CSVQAGGENSPLHF. The CDR3 nucleotides read TGCAGCGTACAAGCAGGGGGAGAGAATTCACCCCTCCACTTT.

This clonotype showed up many times. J is TRBJ1-6 and V is TRBV5-4; maybe TRBD1 (5 bases). With 4 bases removed from V and 8 bases from J, the gap between germline ends came to 22 bases. The CDR3 has 17 residues. In germline, CDR1 is SGHNT, CDR2 YYREEE (reference sequence). The CDR3 loop is CASSGPGRTVGDSPLHF. The DNA of the CDR3 is TGTGCCAGCAGCGGACCGGGACGGACCGTCGGGGATTCACCCCTCCACTTT.

This clonotype has just a few counts. V gene TRBV19 combines with J gene TRBJ2-7; 8 bases are shared with TRBD1. This CDR3 contains 13 residues. With V trimmed by 4 bases and J by 6 bases, 5 bases remained unmatched. The germline CDR1 and CDR2 sequences are LNHDA and SQIVND (reference sequence). The CDR3: CASSTDRGTEQYF. CDR3 DNA: TGTGCCAGTAGTACTGACAGGGGAACCGAGCAGTACTTC.

The V and J genes are TRBV12-3 or TRBV12-4 and TRBJ1-6; 9 nucleotides agree with TRBD1. V lost 3 bases and J lost 16; bases outside the gene matches: 4. This CDR3 contains 12 residues. The CDR3 reads CASSFGTGILHF. In DNA form, the CDR3 reads TGTGCCAGCAGTTTTGGGACAGGGATTCTCCACTTT.

This clonotype is categorized as medium-sized. The V and J genes are TRBV11-2 and TRBJ2-3, with 11 bases lining up with TRBD2. CDR1 is SGHAT and CDR2 is FQNNGV in the germline V gene. This CDR3 contains 17 residues. Trimming cost V 5 bases and J 1 base; bases outside gene matches: 8. The CDR3 is CASSEGLAGGGTDTQYF. The CDR3 DNA is TGTGCCAGCAGCGAGGGCCTAGCGGGAGGAGGCACAGATACGCAGTATTTT.

This clonotype was seen at least ten times. A read error may produce the germline difference seen at one junction end. The rearrangement links TRBV7-7 to TRBJ2-1; no reliable D call. The CDR3 has 13 residues. The germline V gene encodes CDR1 SSHAT and CDR2 FNYEAQ (reference sequence). CDR3 nucleotide sequence: TGTGCTAGCAGCTTTGTCTCTGGGGATGAGCAGTTCTTC. Translation gives CASSFVSGDEQFF.

This clonotype was seen at least ten times. The chain employs TRBV20-1 and TRBJ2-1; 10 bases fit TRBD2. The CDR3 covers 13 residues. Germline CDR1 is DFQATT and CDR2 is SNEGSKA (reference sequence). V trimming: 3 bases; J trimming: 9 bases; junction bases outside the gene matches: 5. The CDR3 DNA is TGCAGTGCTAGTCAACTAGCGGGACTTGAGCAGTTCTTC. It specifies CSASQLAGLEQFF.

The V call is TRBV20-1, the J call TRBJ2-2; 8 positions agree with TRBD2. The CDR3 runs to 15 residues. After removal of 3 bases from V and 1 base from J, the junction contained 4 bases not matched to a gene. In germline, CDR1 is DFQATT, CDR2 SNEGSKA (reference sequence). The CDR3 DNA reads TGCAGTGCTAGGACGGGACTAGGGAACACCGGGGAGCTGTTTTTT. It codes for CSARTGLGNTGELFF.

The chain links TRBV4-3 to TRBJ2-1; 10 bases line up with TRBD1. The CDR3 spans 15 residues. The J segment lost 4 bases and the V segment lost 2 bases, leaving 2 bases of the junction unmatched. Germline CDR1 is LGHNA and CDR2 is YSLEER. DNA of the CDR3: TGCGCCAGCAGCCAACCGGGACAGGGGTACAATGAGCAGTTCTTC. Amino acid sequence: CASSQPGQGYNEQFF.

The chain combines TRBV11-2 with TRBJ2-6; D is perhaps TRBD1 (5 bases). Germline CDR1 reads SGHAT; CDR2 reads FQNNGV. The CDR3 length is 17 residues. V dropped 1 base and J dropped 2 bases, with 12 bases sitting between them. CDR3 DNA sequence: TGTGCCAGCAGCTTAGGCGGTGGGGCGGCTGGGGCCAACGTCCTGACTTTC. Translation: CASSLGGGAAGANVLTF.

This clonotype appeared many times. V and J are TRBV7-2 and TRBJ2-1; 15 nucleotides line up with TRBD2. The CDR3 extends over 17 amino acids. The V gene's germline CDR1 is SGHTA and CDR2 FQGNSA. V was clipped by 4 bases and J by 4 bases; unmatched bases: 5. As DNA, the CDR3 is TGTGCCAGCAGCTGGGTCGGGACTAGCGGGGGGTACAATGAGCAGTTCTTC. Encoded protein: CASSWVGTSGGYNEQFF.

The CDR3 protein is CASGRPTYNEQFF. DNA for the CDR3: TGTGCCAGCGGCAGGCCCACCTACAATGAGCAGTTCTTC. J is TRBJ2-1 and V is TRBV7-2; unclear D gene. V dropped 8 bases and J dropped 2 bases, with 10 bases sitting between them. Germline CDR1 and CDR2: SGHTA and FQGNSA. This CDR3 comprises 13 residues.